These T cell receptor beta chains were read from a single sample in a study of T cells expressing NK-cell markers. TCRdb reanalyzed the 5' RACE reads, giving one entry per CDR3 protein sequence and no DNA. Its clone listing holds about 300,000 distinct CDR3 sequences. The sequenced sample consisted of blood T cells: a sorted CD56 or NKG2C T cell subset, CD4+ or CD8+ T cells, or bulk PBMC T cells (not recorded which). These receptors all stem from a woman between 18 and 75 years old in good health. CDR3s include the opening cysteine and the closing phenylalanine or tryptophan.

v_gene	j_gene	CDR3aa
TRBV12-3/TRBV12-4	TRBJ1-5	CASSFVFLGGDQPQHF
TRBV20-1	TRBJ2-2	CSARILGQLGTGELFF
TRBV20-1	TRBJ2-1	CSAQPGLAYNEQFF
TRBV25-1	TRBJ2-3	CASSDPRGLAGDTDTQYF
TRBV3-1	TRBJ2-7	CASSQVGGPVYEQYF
TRBV12-3/TRBV12-4	TRBJ1-1	CASSLRSRGDTEAFF
TRBV6-1	TRBJ1-5	CASSSGSSNQPQHF
TRBV5-1	TRBJ2-3	CASIVDGTDTQYF
TRBV6-1	TRBJ1-2	CASRPGDSLSGYTF
TRBV6-1	TRBJ2-7	CATSPLRDVGYEQYF